The 17 T cell receptor beta chains in this list originate from one sample, sequenced in a study of T cell repertoires in cytomegalovirus infection. A single record per CDR3 protein comes from TCRdb applying MiXCR to the reads. The data contain 630,000 or so distinct CDR3 sequences, approximately 25% of them singletons. The sample consisted of CD8+ T cells from PBMCs. All receptors come from a human donor in good health (CMV status not recorded). Some clones in this sample may be carry-over from other donors' samples.

This clonotype was detected ten times or more. The V and J genes are TRBV19 and TRBJ2-1; maybe TRBD1 (5 bases). Germline V gene sequence: CDR1 LNHDA, CDR2 SQIVND (reference sequence). V lost 6 bases and J 0 bases, leaving 12 bases between the germline ends. This CDR3 is 15 amino acids long. The CDR3 region is CASSPTVSSYNEQFF. The DNA of the CDR3 is TGTGCCAGTAGCCCGACAGTGAGCTCCTACAATGAGCAGTTCTTC.

V usage is TRBV28 and J usage is TRBJ1-2; TRBD1 matches 8 bases. Unmatched junction bases numbered 9, after V lost 6 bases and J lost 3 bases. Germline CDR1 is MDHEN and CDR2 is SYDVKM. This CDR3 contains 15 residues. The CDR3 nucleotides are TGTGCCAGCAGGCATCTGACAGGGGTAGACTATGGCTACACCTTC. Its protein is CASRHLTGVDYGYTF.

Worth noting for this clonotype: A much more abundant neighbour one base away suggests this may be a read error. This sequence joins TRBV28 and TRBJ2-5, with D perhaps TRBD2 (5 bases). Per germline, CDR1 MDHEN and CDR2 SYDVKM. CDR3 size: 15 residues. V was cut by 4 bases and J by 4 bases, with 16 bases left in between. CDR3 residues: CASSSRTRTAETQYF. In nucleotides, the CDR3 is TGTGCCAGCAGTTCCCGGACGAGGACTGCAGAGACCCAGTACTTC. Full variable domain (outside the CDR3, taken from reference TRBV28 and TRBJ2-5): DVKVTQSSRYLVKRTGEKVFLECVQDMDHENMFWYRQDPGLGLRLIYFSYDVKMKEKGDIPEGYSVSREKKERFSLILESASTNQTSMYLCASSSRTRTAETQYFGPGTRLLVL.

This clonotype came up once. V and J are TRBV14 and TRBJ2-7; D remains ambiguous. V shed 0 bases and J shed 0 bases, with 9 bases lying between them. This CDR3 is 15 amino acids long. Looked up from germline, CDR1 is SGHDN and CDR2 is FVKESK. The CDR3 reads CASSQEEHSSYEQYF. Here the CDR3 DNA reads TGTGCCAGCAGCCAAGAGGAACACAGCTCCTACGAGCAGTACTTC.

The V and J genes are TRBV6-5 and TRBJ1-1; unclear D gene. Per germline, CDR1 MNHEY and CDR2 SVGAGI. The CDR3 runs to 14 residues. Trimming left V 7 bases short and J 8 bases short, with 20 bases between. The CDR3 nucleotides read TGTGCCAGCACCCAGCCTGATTCATCTAAGGAAGCTTTCTTT. It specifies CASTQPDSSKEAFF.

CDR3 protein: CASTSGGGAYNEQFF. In DNA, the CDR3 is TGTGCCAGCACCTCCGGCGGGGGGGCCTACAATGAGCAGTTCTTC. This sequence joins TRBV27 and TRBJ2-1; 9 positions match TRBD2. V was clipped by 7 bases and J by 2 bases; unmatched bases: 6. CDR3 size: 15 residues. Germline CDR1 and CDR2: MNHEY and SMNVEV (reference sequence).

The V call is TRBV7-9, the J call TRBJ2-3; 12 positions agree with TRBD2. This CDR3 is 21 amino acids long. After removal of 0 bases from V and 2 bases from J, the junction contained 15 bases not matched to a gene. Germline CDR1 is SEHNR and CDR2 is FQNEAQ (reference sequence). The CDR3 nucleotides are TGTGCCAGCAGCTTAGCTTGGCTAGCGGGGGGGCCTTTACCCGCCACAGATACGCAGTATTTT. Encoded protein: CASSLAWLAGGPLPATDTQYF.

This clonotype has a handful of counts. This rearrangement joins TRBV20-1 to TRBJ1-2; TRBD1 is a possible D gene (5 bases). The germline CDR1 and CDR2 sequences are DFQATT and SNEGSKA (reference sequence). The CDR3 has 14 amino acids. Trimming took 4 bases from V and 0 from J, leaving 12 bases between them. The CDR3 loop reads CSAKVQETNYGYTF. CDR3 bases: TGCAGTGCTAAAGTACAGGAGACTAACTATGGCTACACCTTC.

This clonotype came up a few times. The V call is TRBV20-1, the J call TRBJ2-7; the D is unclear. This CDR3 has 13 residues. V lost 3 bases to trimming and J lost 0 bases, with 9 bases between them. Per germline, CDR1 DFQATT and CDR2 SNEGSKA (reference sequence). Here the CDR3 reads CSARPRASYEQYV. DNA of the CDR3: TGCAGTGCTAGGCCGCGAGCCTCCTACGAGCAGTACGTC.

There are a few counts of this clonotype. This chain joins TRBV20-1 and TRBJ2-3; D gene ambiguous. With 0 bases removed from V and 6 bases from J, the gap between germline ends came to 7 bases. Looked up from germline, CDR1 is DFQATT and CDR2 is SNEGSKA (reference sequence). The CDR3 runs to 12 residues. CDR3 amino acids: CSARDLVDTQYF. CDR3 bases: TGCAGTGCTAGAGATCTTGTGGATACGCAGTATTTT.

The chain links TRBV5-4 to TRBJ2-1, with D hard to call. The CDR3 runs 15 residues. V lost 2 bases, J lost 5 bases, and 14 bases lay in between. Germline loops: CDR1 SGHNT, CDR2 YYREEE (reference sequence). The CDR3 nucleotides read TGTGCCAGCAGCTTTTTCGGAGTTCCCAACAATGAGCAGTTCTTC. Amino acid sequence: CASSFFGVPNNEQFF.

The V and J genes are TRBV19 and TRBJ2-3; D ambiguous. CDR3 length equals 15 residues. Germline-derived CDR1 and CDR2 are LNHDA and SQIVND (reference sequence). With 7 bases removed from V and 1 base from J, the gap between germline ends came to 15 bases. For the CDR3, the DNA is TGTGCCAGTACCCCAGGACCGTACGGCACAGATACGCAGTATTTT. Amino acids: CASTPGPYGTDTQYF.

The J gene is TRBJ2-2, the V gene TRBV29-1; no firm D call. Trimming pared 4 bases from V and 2 bases from J, leaving 5 bases between. Germline CDR1 SQVTM, CDR2 ANQGSEA. The CDR3 covers 12 residues. As DNA, the CDR3 is TGCAGCGTTGTCACAAACACCGGGGAGCTGTTTTTT. Protein sequence: CSVVTNTGELFF.

The chain recombines TRBV27 with TRBJ1-2; TRBD1 is a possible D gene (5 bases). The V and J ends lost 5 bases and 8 bases respectively, with 27 bases between them. Germline values: CDR1 MNHEY, CDR2 SMNVEV (reference sequence). This CDR3 spans 17 amino acids. CDR3 sequence reads: CASSLTAGQGRNSGYTF. CDR3 in DNA: TGTGCCAGCAGTCTAACCGCCGGCCAGGGAAGAAATTCGGGCTACACCTTC.

This chain connects TRBV5-6 to TRBJ2-3, with 9 nucleotides matching TRBD2. CDR3 size: 15 residues. V lost 0 bases, J lost 5 bases, and 4 bases stayed unmatched. Germline CDR1 reads SGHDT; CDR2 reads YYEEEE. The CDR3 region has the DNA TGTGCCAGCAGCTTGGTTAGCGGGGGAGGAGATACGCAGTATTTT. Protein sequence: CASSLVSGGGDTQYF.

The chain uses TRBV24-1 and TRBJ2-1; TRBD1 matches 7 bases. The V gene end was trimmed by 9 bases and the J gene end by 0 bases; junction bases not matched to a gene: 7. Looked up from germline, CDR1 is KGHDR and CDR2 is SFDVKD. The CDR3 loop spans 15 amino acids. In DNA form, the CDR3 reads TGTGCCACCTGTGGTTGGACAGGCTCCTACAATGAGCAGTTCTTC. Amino acids: CATCGWTGSYNEQFF.

This chain joins TRBV15 and TRBJ1-2; no clear D. Trimming stripped 8 bases from V and 0 bases from J, with 13 bases between. This CDR3 spans 14 amino acids. Per germline, CDR1 LNHNV and CDR2 YYDKDF (reference sequence). CDR3 residues: CATLHPEPNYGYTF. The CDR3 DNA sequence: TGTGCCACCTTACACCCAGAGCCTAACTATGGCTACACCTTC.